This paragraph reports one TCR beta chain. Antigen unknown. This record belongs to a study of T cells in Graves' hyperthyroidism and ophthalmopathy. Study-wide points: Most thyroid clonotypes expanded above 0.001 were also detected in blood.

Amplification yielded TCR beta CDR3 regions, with RNA transcripts as the source. When the TCR CDR3 underwent first-round RT-PCR, the HTBI primer set was used. TCRdb reanalysed the multiplex PCR reads using MiXCR and keeps one entry per CDR3 protein. Here the sample spans about 380,000 distinct CDR3 sequences, roughly 13% being singletons. The sequencing sample was made of blood. The sequence was collected from a woman aged 55 to 70 with Graves' hyperthyroidism.

The CDR3 loop is CSVGGGLDYGYTF. DNA for the CDR3: TGCAGCGTTGGAGGGGGCTTGGACTATGGCTACACCTTC. The chain is built from TRBV29-1 and TRBJ1-2, with 7 bases that match TRBD1. The J segment lost 3 bases and the V segment lost 4 bases, leaving 5 bases of the junction unmatched. The CDR3 runs 13 residues. Germline CDR1 reads SQVTM; CDR2 reads ANQGSEA. Filled out from reference TRBV29-1 and TRBJ1-2, the complete variable domain reads SAVISQKPSRDICQRGTSLTIQCQVDSQVTMMFWYRQQPGQSLTLIATANQGSEATYESGFVIDKFPISRPNLTFSTLTVSNMSPEDSSIYLCSVGGGLDYGYTFGSGTRLTVV.